Sequencing of this T cell receptor (beta chain) was carried out in a study of technical replicates of blood from a few donors. The CDR3 consists of 16 residues. Germline V gives CDR1 MRHNA, CDR2 SNTAGT. Trimming took off 8 bases at V and 4 bases at J, with 21 bases between the two ends. The protocol was immunoSEQ multiplex PCR, while the TCRdb copy is restricted to in-frame clones and leaves out a portion. The data show about 44,000 clones, with about 96% seen just once and around 0.4% held by the top ten. The sequenced material came from T cells isolated from PBMCs. The chain links TRBV6-4 to TRBJ1-5; unclear D gene. The TCR originated in a human donor in good health. The CDR3 region has the DNA TGTGCCAGCCCCTCTAGGAGGCCAAACCTAAATCAGCCCCAGCATTTT. It yields the protein CASPSRRPNLNQPQHF.